The sequence of this T cell receptor beta chain was determined in a study of blood T cell repertoires in COVID-19 (dated by TCRdb to the early 2020s). Context from the whole study: Samples from collaborators originated in the United States, Italy and Spain and spanned both the acute and convalescent phases of COVID-19. Subjects who had been exposed to COVID-19, were actively infected with it, or had recovered from it provided the deeply sampled blood TCRbeta repertoires that made up the dataset. Samples were obtained from the ongoing ImmuneRACE study (first 160 participants) and from roughly 1,300 subjects provided by 6 global collaborators. A de-identified subject ID, COVID-19 status, age in years and sex were almost always included in the sample metadata. The material from the prospective study consisted of cDNA or gDNA derived from T cells, B-cell-depleted T cells, or PBMCs. The repertoires were released in a freely available public database intended as a resource for research on the immune response to SARS-CoV-2. Where HLA class I and class II types were available, the types were taken from metadata supplied by the sample provider, not from assay-based typing. Results and caveats for the whole study, not just this receptor: Clinical and demographic metadata were provided uncurated, with the amount varying by source and participant.

TCRbeta CDR3 regions were amplified from genomic DNA using the immunoSEQ Assay, a bias-controlled multiplex PCR. In the authors' own workflow: Within the assay, amplification of reference gene primers was used to estimate how many nucleated cells each sample contained. To quantify the absolute abundance of each unique TCRbeta CDR3 rearrangement, sequence reads were collapsed and filtered. Productive Simpson clonality was computed per sample as the square root of Simpson's diversity index over productive rearrangements. TCRdb holds this immuneACCESS table with in-frame rearrangements only. Some clones are missing; in checked studies, unresolved V genes explain under half, and the rest has no known cause. Clone size and the V and J calls come from that table; the DNA yielded D and trimming. The sample includes 150,000 to 200,000 clones, with around 82% observed a single time. Jointly, the top ten make up around 7% of the sample.

Trimming accounts for 4 bases at V and 4 bases at J, while the number of junction bases matched to no gene is 7. From the cysteine up to the phenylalanine, the CDR3 has a length of 15 residues. The entry retains the CDR3 DNA only, 45 bases that are in frame from base 1. CDR1 and CDR2, per the germline V gene (reference sequence), are MNHNY and SVGAGI. One collaborating source in Seattle enrolled patients during active infection and followed them longitudinally through the course of disease. Each collaborating institution followed its own protocols to collect whole blood in K2EDTA tubes. For TCRbeta analysis, collaborators shipped samples as frozen whole blood, isolated PBMCs, or DNA extracted from either of those sample types. On this clone: Its binding antigen is unknown. Per-nucleotide qualities are absent, and no much larger clonotype sits a single base away.

The chain is assembled from TRBV6-6 and TRBJ1-5, and TRBD1 matches 7 of the central bases. Material: peripheral blood. The TCR comes from a man at least 80 years old with COVID-19, enrolled during active disease. The CDR3 protein: CASSFPGQQNQPQHF. In nucleotide form, the sequence is TGTGCCAGCAGTTTTCCGGGACAGCAGAATCAGCCCCAGCATTTT.